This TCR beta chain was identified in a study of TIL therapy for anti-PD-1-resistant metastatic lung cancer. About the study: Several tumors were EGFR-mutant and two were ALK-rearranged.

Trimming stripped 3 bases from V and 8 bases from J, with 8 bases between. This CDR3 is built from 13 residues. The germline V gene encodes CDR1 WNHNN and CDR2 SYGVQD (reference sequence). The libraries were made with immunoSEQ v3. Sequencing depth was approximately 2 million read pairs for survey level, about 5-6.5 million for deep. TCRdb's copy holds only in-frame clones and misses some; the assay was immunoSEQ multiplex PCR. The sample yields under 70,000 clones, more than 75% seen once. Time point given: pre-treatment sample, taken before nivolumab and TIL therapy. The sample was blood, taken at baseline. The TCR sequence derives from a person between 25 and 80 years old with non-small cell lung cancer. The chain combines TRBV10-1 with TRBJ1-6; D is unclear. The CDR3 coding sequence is TGCGCCAGCAGTGATGTTAAAGATTCACCCCTCCACTTT. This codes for CASSDVKDSPLHF.